What follows are 7 T cell receptor beta chains derived from one specimen sequenced in a study of tumor-infiltrating lymphocytes in glioblastoma multiforme. TCR beta libraries were built from RNA through three nested multiplex PCR rounds using modified ARM-PCR. Using its own MiXCR run on the multiplex PCR reads, TCRdb lists one record per CDR3 protein. The sample records 13,000 or so distinct CDR3 sequences, 64% being singletons. Sequencing was done on a sample of brain tumor tissue. Receptors originate from a male donor with glioblastoma.

In regard to this clonotype: Since the CDR3 does not end with the conserved phenylalanine or tryptophan, this likely comes from a read error. The chain joins TRBV5-1 to TRBJ2-7; D assignment may be TRBD1 or TRBD2 (5 bases each). In germline, CDR1 is SGHRS, CDR2 YFSETQ. This CDR3 is built from 14 residues. The CDR3 reads CASTPGTATYKQYL. CDR3 bases: TGTGCCAGCACCCCCGGGACGGCGACCTACAAGCAGTACTTA.

This clonotype is categorized as medium-sized. The J gene is TRBJ2-1, the V gene TRBV5-4; D unclear. Germline CDR1 and CDR2: SGHNT and YYREEE (reference sequence). Trimming stripped 2 bases from V and 4 bases from J, with 4 bases between. The CDR3 sequence is 12 residues long. In nucleotides, the CDR3 is TGTGCCAGCAGCTTTTGGTACAATGAGCAGTTCTTC. This gives the protein CASSFWYNEQFF.

The chain links TRBV10-1 to TRBJ2-3; 10 nucleotides agree with TRBD2. The V and J ends lost 4 bases and 1 base, in that order; junction bases with no gene match: 2. CDR1 is WNHNN and CDR2 is SYGVQD in the germline V gene (reference sequence). The CDR3 is made up of 15 amino acids. CDR3 in amino acids: CASSGGLAGTDTQYF. As DNA, the CDR3 is TGCGCCAGCAGTGGTGGACTAGCGGGCACAGATACGCAGTATTTT.

Note on this clonotype: The junction shows a germline mismatch at one end, possibly a read error. The rearrangement uses TRBV20-1 and TRBJ2-5, with 9 bases identical to TRBD2. The CDR3 covers 15 residues. Per the germline V gene, CDR1 is DFQATT and CDR2 is SNEGSKA (reference sequence). CDR3 bases: TGCAGTGCTTTCCCGACTAGCGGAGAGCAAGAGACCCGGTACTTC. This codes for CSAFPTSGEQETRYF.

With respect to this clonotype: This could be a read error, since a much larger clone is one nucleotide away. The CDR3 carries no conserved terminal phenylalanine or tryptophan, so it likely arises from a read error. The chain links TRBV11-2 to TRBJ2-4; 11 nucleotides match TRBD2. The CDR3 consists of 17 residues. Per the germline V gene, CDR1 is SGHAT and CDR2 is FQNNGV. V shed 3 bases and J 0 bases; nucleotides not matched to a gene: 4. CDR3 in DNA: TGTGCCAGCAGCTTGGGGACTAGCGGATTAGCCAAAAACATTCAGTACATC. It codes for CASSLGTSGLAKNIQYI.

A word on this clonotype: Its ends do not fully match the called genes, so a read error is possible. The V gene is TRBV5-1, the J gene TRBJ2-5, with 12 bases that match TRBD2. This CDR3 comprises 14 residues. Germline CDR1 and CDR2: SGHRS and YFSETQ. In DNA form, the CDR3 reads TGCGCCAGCAGCGGGACTAGCGGGCAAGAGACCAAGTACTTC. This codes for CASSGTSGQETKYF.

V and J are TRBV11-2 and TRBJ1-4, with 8 bases fitting TRBD1. Germline-derived CDR1 and CDR2 are SGHAT and FQNNGV. J lost 8 bases, V lost 3 bases, and 5 bases had no gene match. The CDR3 extends over 14 amino acids. CDR3 sequence: CASSLTGANEKLFF. The CDR3 DNA is TGTGCCAGCAGCTTGACAGGGGCGAACGAAAAACTGTTTTTT.